The 25 T cell receptor beta chains reported below all come from one sample, sequenced in a study of T cell responses to AZD1222 COVID-19 vaccine. The data were produced by immunoSEQ multiplex PCR, yet TCRdb's version contains in-frame clones alone and is incomplete. The sample lists roughly 50,000 clones, about 90% occurring once. The sequencing used peripheral blood, collected on day 0 of AZD1222 vaccination. These receptors were collected from an adult in good health.

This chain uses TRBV2 with TRBJ2-3; no clear D. Germline CDR1 is SNHLY and CDR2 is FYNNEI. The CDR3 consists of 17 residues. Trimming removed 2 bases at V and 2 bases at J, with 17 bases between. In DNA, the CDR3 is TGTGCCAGCAGTGAAAGGTGGGAAGAAATCCCCACAGATACGCAGTATTTT. The encoded protein is CASSERWEEIPTDTQYF.

The chain couples TRBV4-3 to TRBJ2-2; no reliable D call. Germline V gene lookup returns CDR1 LGHNA and CDR2 YSLEER. Trimming took 0 bases from V and 0 from J, leaving 5 bases between them. The CDR3 has 15 amino acids. CDR3: CASSQDTSNTGELFF. The CDR3 bases are TGCGCCAGCAGCCAAGACACCTCGAACACCGGGGAGCTGTTTTTT.

The chain recombines TRBV5-6 with TRBJ1-2, with 8 positions matching TRBD1. The CDR3 is 14 amino acids. Germline CDR1 is SGHDT and CDR2 is YYEEEE. V shed 4 bases and J 8 bases; nucleotides not matched to a gene: 10. As DNA, the CDR3 is TGTGCCAGCAGCCTACGTCCAGGGGGCATAGGCTACACCTTC. It is translated as CASSLRPGGIGYTF.

The V gene is TRBV6-5, the J gene TRBJ1-2, with D hard to call. V was cut by 7 bases and J by 1 base, with 13 bases left in between. The CDR3 covers 14 residues. Germline values: CDR1 MNHEY, CDR2 SVGAGI. CDR3 DNA sequence: TGTGCCAGCAAATTCGGGCAGATTAACTATGGCTACACCTTC. Its translation is CASKFGQINYGYTF.

The chain recombines TRBV12-3 or TRBV12-4 with TRBJ2-7; D not resolved. There are 12 residues in the CDR3. The V end was cut by 2 bases, the J end by 3 bases, with 5 bases between. The CDR3 DNA reads TGTGCCAGCAGTTTAATGAACTACGAGCAGTACTTC. This codes for CASSLMNYEQYF.

J is TRBJ1-1 and V is TRBV27; D not resolved. Germline CDR1 and CDR2: MNHEY and SMNVEV (reference sequence). The CDR3 consists of 15 residues. Between the trimmed V and J ends, which lost 4 bases and 0 bases, there was a span of 12 bases. For the CDR3, the DNA is TGTGCCAGCAGTTCAAGGGCGAACATGAACACTGAAGCTTTCTTT. Amino acid sequence: CASSSRANMNTEAFF.

V usage is TRBV7-2 and J usage is TRBJ2-7; a weak D match, TRBD2 (5 bases). V was cut by 0 bases and J by 4 bases, with 13 bases left in between. Germline-derived CDR1 and CDR2 are SGHTA and FQGNSA. The CDR3 loop spans 15 amino acids. CDR3 protein: CASSLAPGLSYEQYF. In nucleotides, the CDR3 is TGTGCCAGCAGCTTAGCCCCAGGACTTTCATACGAGCAGTACTTC.

J is TRBJ2-5 and V is TRBV7-2, with D tentatively TRBD1 (6 bases). CDR1 and CDR2 (germline): SGHTA, FQGNSA. This CDR3 is built from 13 residues. V shed 6 bases and J shed 5 bases, with 13 bases lying between them. The DNA for the CDR3 is TGTGCCAGCAGACAGGGTGGGATCGAGACCCAGTACTTC. Its translation: CASRQGGIETQYF. Full variable domain (rest looked up from reference TRBV7-2 and TRBJ2-5): GAGVSQSPSNKVTEKGKDVELRCDPISGHTALYWYRQSLGQGLEFLIYFQGNSAPDKSGLPSDRFSAERTGGSVSTLTIQRTQQEDSAVYLCASRQGGIETQYFGPGTRLLVL.

This clone was detected only a few times. This chain uses TRBV28 with TRBJ1-5; D not certain. CDR1 is MDHEN and CDR2 is SYDVKM in the germline V gene. The CDR3 sequence is 14 residues long. Trimming took off 4 bases at V and 2 bases at J, with 9 bases between the two ends. The CDR3 is CASSSLLGNQPQHF. The CDR3 coding sequence is TGTGCCAGCAGTTCTCTTCTGGGCAATCAGCCCCAGCATTTT.

In its sample, this clone was seen a few times. The chain is built from TRBV24-1 and TRBJ2-1; the D gene is possibly TRBD2 (6 bases). The CDR3 has 15 residues. The germline gives CDR1 KGHDR, CDR2 SFDVKD. The V gene lost 4 bases and the J gene lost 5 bases, with 14 bases spanning the gap. The CDR3 sequence: CATSDSWGVNNEQFF. Written as DNA, the CDR3 is TGTGCCACCAGTGACTCGTGGGGGGTGAACAATGAGCAGTTCTTC.

The V call is TRBV24-1, the J call TRBJ1-2; TRBD1 is a possible D gene (5 bases). There are 15 residues in the CDR3. In germline, CDR1 is KGHDR, CDR2 SFDVKD. Trimming took 7 bases from V and 3 from J, leaving 17 bases between them. The CDR3 DNA reads TGTGCCACCAGCTTCGGGATAGGGGAGGACTATGGCTACACCTTC. Amino acids: CATSFGIGEDYGYTF.

This clone was counted only a few times. This rearrangement joins TRBV7-7 to TRBJ1-3; D ambiguous. The CDR3 is made up of 15 amino acids. Germline V gene lookup returns CDR1 SSHAT and CDR2 FNYEAQ (reference sequence). Trimming left V 4 bases short and J 8 bases short, with 18 bases between. In nucleotides, the CDR3 is TGTGCCAGCAGCTACCTGGAAGGGTCGAGGTACACCATATATTTT. This translates into CASSYLEGSRYTIYF.

This clone was counted between two and nine times. The CDR3 is CAWTPHGGNTIYF. The CDR3 nucleotides are TGTGCCTGGACCCCCCACGGAGGAAACACCATATATTTT. The chain employs TRBV30 and TRBJ1-3; D is uncertain. Germline V gives CDR1 GTSNPN, CDR2 SVGIG (reference sequence). The CDR3 is 13 amino acids. The germline V and J ends were trimmed by 4 bases and 4 bases, with 11 bases remaining between them.

The chain uses TRBV5-4 and TRBJ2-7, with D possibly being TRBD1 (6 bases). V lost 2 bases and J lost 3, with 12 bases in between. The CDR3 contains 14 residues. The germline gives CDR1 SGHNT, CDR2 YYREEE (reference sequence). The DNA of the CDR3 is TGTGCCAGCAGCTTCGGACAGTCGGGCTACGAGCAGTACTTC. It encodes CASSFGQSGYEQYF.

This chain links TRBV18 with TRBJ2-7, with TRBD2 as a possible D gene (5 bases). The germline V gene encodes CDR1 KGHSH and CDR2 LQKENI. The V and J ends lost 6 bases and 5 bases respectively, with 11 bases between them. CDR3 length: 12 residues. The CDR3 sequence: CASSPPSNEQYF. The CDR3 bases are TGTGCCAGCTCCCCCCCTAGCAACGAGCAGTACTTC.

This chain uses TRBV5-1 with TRBJ1-4; D may be TRBD1 (5 bases). The germline CDR1 and CDR2 sequences are SGHRS and YFSETQ. Trimming pared 6 bases from V and 7 bases from J, leaving 16 bases between. CDR3 length: 14 amino acids. The CDR3 DNA reads TGCGCCAGCACCACCGGACACCTTGGTGAAAAACTGTTTTTT. Amino acids: CASTTGHLGEKLFF.

The V and J genes are TRBV19 and TRBJ2-7; 8 bases map to TRBD2. CDR3 size: 15 residues. The V and J ends lost 5 bases and 2 bases, in that order; junction bases with no gene match: 8. The germline V gene has CDR1 LNHDA and CDR2 SQIVND (reference sequence). The CDR3 sequence: CASSHGAGGAYEQYF. The CDR3 DNA sequence: TGTGCCAGTAGTCACGGGGCGGGGGGTGCCTACGAGCAGTACTTC.

The rearrangement uses TRBV4-2 and TRBJ1-6; maybe TRBD1 (6 bases). Looked up from germline, CDR1 is LGHNA and CDR2 is YNFKEQ. Trimming took off 0 bases at V and 9 bases at J, with 15 bases between the two ends. This CDR3 is built from 16 residues. The CDR3 DNA follows: TGTGCCAGCAGCCAAGAGCGTGGGGGCTCAGGTTCACCCCTCCACTTT. Protein product: CASSQERGGSGSPLHF.

This rearrangement joins TRBV29-1 to TRBJ1-2; D gene unclear. CDR1 and CDR2 from the germline V gene are SQVTM and ANQGSEA. This CDR3 contains 12 residues. The ends were cut back, 0 bases at V and 8 bases at J, with 10 bases in the middle. CDR3 bases: TGCAGCGTTGAAGATCCTGGGAGCGGCTACACCTTC. The encoded protein is CSVEDPGSGYTF. Full variable domain (outside the CDR3, taken from reference TRBV29-1 and TRBJ1-2): SAVISQKPSRDICQRGTSLTIQCQVDSQVTMMFWYRQQPGQSLTLIATANQGSEATYESGFVIDKFPISRPNLTFSTLTVSNMSPEDSSIYLCSVEDPGSGYTFGSGTRLTVV.

This rearrangement joins TRBV7-9 to TRBJ1-4, with 9 nucleotides matching TRBD1. The V gene's germline CDR1 is SEHNR and CDR2 FQNEAQ (reference sequence). The V gene end was trimmed by 4 bases and the J gene end by 5 bases; junction bases not matched to a gene: 8. CDR3 size: 16 residues. The CDR3 DNA sequence: TGTGCCAGCAGCTCAAGTCGACAGGGGGGAAATGAAAAACTGTTTTTT. Protein sequence: CASSSSRQGGNEKLFF.

The gene calls are TRBV18 and TRBJ1-6; no firm D call. Trimming left V 1 base short and J 6 bases short, with 7 bases between. Germline V gene data show CDR1 as KGHSH and CDR2 as LQKENI. CDR3 length: 14 amino acids. CDR3 sequence (DNA): TGTGCCAGCTCACCACAAGAGGCTAATTCACCCCTCCACTTT. This sequence encodes CASSPQEANSPLHF. The variable domain in full, completed from reference TRBV18 and TRBJ1-6, reads NAGVMQNPRHLVRRRGQEARLRCSPMKGHSHVYWYRQLPEEGLKFMVYLQKENIIDESGMPKERFSAEFPKEGPSILRIQQVVRGDSAAYFCASSPQEANSPLHFGNGTRLTVT.

This clone showed up just once. The V gene is TRBV5-1, the J gene TRBJ2-1; the D gene could be TRBD1 or TRBD2 (5 bases each). The CDR3 totals 15 residues. Trimming left V 0 bases short and J 2 bases short, with 9 bases between. CDR1 SGHRS and CDR2 YFSETQ come from the germline V gene. The CDR3 here is CASSLDGTTYNEQFF. The CDR3 nucleotides read TGCGCCAGCAGCTTGGACGGGACCACCTACAATGAGCAGTTCTTC.

The J gene is TRBJ2-7, the V gene TRBV5-8, with TRBD1 as a possible D gene (7 bases). Germline V gene lookup returns CDR1 SGHTS and CDR2 YDEGEE. The CDR3 runs 16 residues. The V end lost 2 bases, the J end lost 7 bases, and 22 bases lay between the germline ends. The CDR3 DNA is TGTGCCAGCAGCTTACGCCGCGGACAGGAGGGGGGAGAGCAGTACTTC. This gives the protein CASSLRRGQEGGEQYF.

CDR3 nucleotide sequence: TGTGCCAGCAGTACGACAGGGACCACAGATACGCAGTATTTT. Its protein product is CASSTTGTTDTQYF. The chain employs TRBV28 and TRBJ2-3, with 7 bases aligning to TRBD1. V shed 5 bases, J shed 2 bases, and the junction held 4 bases outside the gene matches. This CDR3 is built from 14 residues. Germline V CDR1 and CDR2: MDHEN, SYDVKM.

The V call is TRBV14, the J call TRBJ2-2, with 9 bases matching TRBD2. Germline V gene sequence: CDR1 SGHDN, CDR2 FVKESK. There are 15 residues in the CDR3. V lost 4 bases and J lost 4; bases outside the gene matches: 4. Written as DNA, the CDR3 is TGTGCCAGCAGCCCCGGGACTAGCTCCACCGGGGAGCTGTTTTTT. The encoded protein is CASSPGTSSTGELFF.